The sequence of this T cell receptor (beta chain) was determined in a study of low-dose radiotherapy and immunotherapy resistance in tumors. As for the study in general: Intravenous ipilimumab 1 mg/kg every six weeks was given with nivolumab 240 mg every two weeks. Daily intake of oral aspirin 300 mg by patients lasted four cycles and began on cycle 1 day 1.

Priming of first-strand cDNA relied on TRAV- and TRBV-specific primers (covering alpha and beta chains). TCRs underwent 20 PCR cycles of amplification with a constant-region primer and V-primer adapter. Amplification of the isolated mRNA used in vitro transcription. TCRdb re-derived calls from the reads in MiXCR, one entry per CDR3 protein. This sample carries about 12,000 distinct CDR3 sequences, 76% of them seen once, and the ten largest clones take 3.4%. Every donor was treated with nivolumab, ipilimumab, aspirin, low-dose cyclophosphamide and also low-dose radiotherapy. CDR3 length: 14 amino acids. With 6 bases removed from V and 5 bases from J, the gap between germline ends came to 14 bases. Per germline, CDR1 PRHDT and CDR2 FYEKMQ (reference sequence).

The chain links TRBV13 to TRBJ2-1, with D unresolved. The TCR was taken from a human donor with advanced metastatic prostate, ovarian, gallbladder or colorectal cancer (not recorded which). This table probably holds off-target reads from a library built for another chain. The chain's CDR3 is CASRKGRFDNEQFF. For the CDR3, the DNA is TGTGCCAGCAGAAAGGGTCGGTTCGACAATGAGCAGTTCTTC.